One T cell receptor beta chain is described in this entry. What it binds is unknown. The CDR3 runs 16 residues. CDR1 MNHEY and CDR2 SMNVEV come from the germline V gene (reference sequence). Trimming cost V 3 bases and J 1 base, with 13 bases left between them. These data are taken from a study of T cell responses to AZD1222 COVID-19 vaccine. Libraries were prepared by immunoSEQ multiplex PCR; TCRdb keeps only in-frame clonotypes and omits some of them. In the table there are over 45,000 clones, more than 80% of which are singletons. Study-wide results and limits: Spike-specific TCR breadth and depth both grew after two AZD1222 doses.

The chain carries TRBV27 and TRBJ1-5, with D perhaps matching TRBD1 (6 bases). The input for sequencing was peripheral blood, taken on day 0 of AZD1222 vaccination. This clonotype was obtained from an adult in good health. This CDR3 reads CASSLSGAWSNQPQHF. CDR3 DNA sequence: TGTGCCAGCAGTTTGTCGGGGGCTTGGAGCAATCAGCCCCAGCATTTT.